This TCR beta chain was identified during a study of a mutant IDH1 vaccine in newly diagnosed glioma. Study at large: The first vaccination came 4-6 weeks after radiotherapy alone, or with temozolomide cycles. Receipt of radiotherapy, temozolomide, or both preceded the study, and most received both.

Remarks on this clone: Its antigen is as yet unknown.

Method: immunoSEQ multiplex PCR; TCRdb's copy keeps in-frame clones and lacks some. The sample shows roughly 72,000 clones, about 91% of them seen only once. V was cut by 6 bases and J by 5 bases, with 14 bases left in between. This CDR3 is built from 14 residues. Germline V CDR1 and CDR2: SGDLS, YYNGEE. Study-level findings and limits: It seemed that pseudoprogression was not linked to changes in the top peripheral T cell clonotypes.

Noted time point: week 5, during vaccination. Each dose delivered 300 ug of mutant IDH1 20-mer peptide subcutaneously with imiquimod. Each tumor in the donors was a new WHO grade 3 or 4 astrocytoma, IDH1-mutant and ATRX-lost. The TCR was taken from a woman between 50 and 59 years old with glioma. Sequencing was performed on PBMCs, taken from a glioma patient whose treatment included an IDH1 peptide vaccine. The genes are TRBV9 and TRBJ1-4; D is unresolved. For the CDR3, the DNA is TGTGCCAGCAAGCGAGGGATAGAGAATGAAAAACTGTTTTTT. Protein: CASKRGIENEKLFF.